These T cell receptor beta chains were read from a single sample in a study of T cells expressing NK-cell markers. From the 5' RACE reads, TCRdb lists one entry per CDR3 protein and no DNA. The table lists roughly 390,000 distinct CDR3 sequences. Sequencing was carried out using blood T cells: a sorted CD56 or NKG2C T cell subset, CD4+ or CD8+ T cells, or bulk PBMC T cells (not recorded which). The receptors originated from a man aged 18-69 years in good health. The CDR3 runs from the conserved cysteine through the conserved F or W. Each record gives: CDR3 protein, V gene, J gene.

CAGQENTGELFF	TRBV28	TRBJ2-2
CASSLPAGLAGDTDTQYF	TRBV7-3	TRBJ2-3
CASSARDAYSPLHF	TRBV7-8	TRBJ1-6
CSARTAGRFTATEAFF	TRBV20-1	TRBJ1-1
CASSPRTGGLKFF	TRBV7-6	TRBJ2-1
CASSVERTGGYGYTF	TRBV9	TRBJ1-2
CATSDPIGLAGGPRTTGELFF	TRBV24-1	TRBJ2-2
CASSETGGTYTEAFF	TRBV7-8	TRBJ1-1
CASSYPSGSGANVLTF	TRBV12-3/TRBV12-4	TRBJ2-6
CASSLGRLGLETQYF	TRBV5-1	TRBJ2-5
CASRRSGGGYEQFF	TRBV6-2/TRBV6-3	TRBJ2-1
CASSLVGSGGGQETQYF	TRBV5-1	TRBJ2-5
CSARDISTKVLGELFF	TRBV20-1	TRBJ2-2
CASSHFPTDGQSYEQYF	TRBV6-5	TRBJ2-7
CASSVRTGGLRNEQFF	TRBV5-1	TRBJ2-1
CSAPNQGNTIYF	TRBV20-1	TRBJ1-3
CASSRQGQVTYEQYF	TRBV7-2	TRBJ2-7
CASSVQGAGEQYF	TRBV5-6	TRBJ2-7
CASSQGLLEETQYF	TRBV28	TRBJ2-5
CASSPQNQGLQETQYF	TRBV18	TRBJ2-5
CASSYGRNGQAQGDTQYF	TRBV5-1	TRBJ2-3
CASSWTGDPADTQYF	TRBV5-1	TRBJ2-3
CASSYGRGSAGELFF	TRBV6-2/TRBV6-3	TRBJ2-2
CAISESARDYEQFF	TRBV10-3	TRBJ2-1
CASSEWGTGTDTQYF	TRBV25-1	TRBJ2-3
CSARDQTSGTSYNEQFF	TRBV20-1	TRBJ2-1